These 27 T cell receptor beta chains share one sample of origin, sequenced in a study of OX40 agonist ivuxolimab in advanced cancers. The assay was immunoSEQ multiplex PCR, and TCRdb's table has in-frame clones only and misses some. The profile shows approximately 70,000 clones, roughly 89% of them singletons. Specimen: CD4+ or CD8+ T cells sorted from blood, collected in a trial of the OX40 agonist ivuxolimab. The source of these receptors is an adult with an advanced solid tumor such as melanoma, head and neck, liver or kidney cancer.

The CDR3 coding sequence is TGTGCCAGTAATCAGGGTTCGAGGAATCAGCCCCAGCATTTT. Translated: CASNQGSRNQPQHF. The chain uses TRBV19 and TRBJ1-5, with TRBD1 as a possible D gene (5 bases). The CDR3 runs to 14 residues. Trimming stripped 7 bases from V and 4 bases from J, with 14 bases between. Germline CDR1 reads LNHDA; CDR2 reads SQIVND (reference sequence).

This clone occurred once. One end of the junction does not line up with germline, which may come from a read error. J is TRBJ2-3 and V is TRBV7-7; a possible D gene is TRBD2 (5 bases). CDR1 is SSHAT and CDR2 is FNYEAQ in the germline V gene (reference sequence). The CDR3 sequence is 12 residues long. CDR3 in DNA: TGTGCTAGCAGTGTACTAGGAGGCACGCAGTATTTT. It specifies CASSVLGGTQYF. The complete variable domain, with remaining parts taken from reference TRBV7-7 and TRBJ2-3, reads GAGVSQSPRYKVTKRGQDVTLRCDPISSHATLYWYQQALGQGPEFLTYFNYEAQPDKSGLPSDRFSAERPEGSISTLTIQRTEQRDSAMYRCASSVLGGTQYFGPGTRLTVL.

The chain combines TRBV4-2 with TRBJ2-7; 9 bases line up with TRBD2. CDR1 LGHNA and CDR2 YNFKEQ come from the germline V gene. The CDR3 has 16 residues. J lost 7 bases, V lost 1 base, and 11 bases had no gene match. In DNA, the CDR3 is TGTGCCAGCAGCCAAGCCCTGGCGGGGGGGCCTAATGAGCAGTACTTC. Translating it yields CASSQALAGGPNEQYF.

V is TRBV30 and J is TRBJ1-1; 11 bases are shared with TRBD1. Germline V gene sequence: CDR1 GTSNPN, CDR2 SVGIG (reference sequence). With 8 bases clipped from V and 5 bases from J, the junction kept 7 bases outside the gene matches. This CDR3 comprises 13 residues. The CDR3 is CARAGQGGTEAFF. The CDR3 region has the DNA TGTGCCCGGGCGGGACAGGGGGGTACTGAAGCTTTCTTT.

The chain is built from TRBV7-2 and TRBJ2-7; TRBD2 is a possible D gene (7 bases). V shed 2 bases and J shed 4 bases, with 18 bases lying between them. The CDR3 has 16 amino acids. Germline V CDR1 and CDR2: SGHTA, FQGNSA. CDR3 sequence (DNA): TGTGCCAGCAGCTTACGCCAGGGGAAGGGAGGGTACGAGCAGTACTTC. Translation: CASSLRQGKGGYEQYF. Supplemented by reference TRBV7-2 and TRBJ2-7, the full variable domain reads GAGVSQSPSNKVTEKGKDVELRCDPISGHTALYWYRQSLGQGLEFLIYFQGNSAPDKSGLPSDRFSAERTGGSVSTLTIQRTQQEDSAVYLCASSLRQGKGGYEQYFGPGTRLTVT.

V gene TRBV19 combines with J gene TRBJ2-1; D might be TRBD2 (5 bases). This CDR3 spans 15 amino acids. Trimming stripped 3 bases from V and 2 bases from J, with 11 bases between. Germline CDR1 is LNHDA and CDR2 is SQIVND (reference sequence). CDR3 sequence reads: CASSISAAAYNEQFF. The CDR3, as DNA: TGTGCCAGTAGTATTTCGGCAGCGGCCTACAATGAGCAGTTCTTC.

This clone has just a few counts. The CDR3 DNA is TGCGCCAGCAGCCAAGATCATGCCAGGGCGAACACCGGGGAGCTGTTTTTT. Its translation: CASSQDHARANTGELFF. The chain employs TRBV4-1 and TRBJ2-2; tentatively, D is TRBD1 (5 bases). The CDR3 runs to 17 residues. V lost 0 bases, J lost 0 bases, and 11 bases lay in between. Germline loops: CDR1 MGHRA, CDR2 YSYEKL.

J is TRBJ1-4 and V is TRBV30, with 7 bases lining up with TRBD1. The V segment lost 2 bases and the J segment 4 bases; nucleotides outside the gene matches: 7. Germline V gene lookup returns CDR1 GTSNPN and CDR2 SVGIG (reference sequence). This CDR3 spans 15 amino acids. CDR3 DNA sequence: TGTGCCTGGAGTAACCGGGACAGAATTAATGAAAAACTGTTTTTT. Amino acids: CAWSNRDRINEKLFF.

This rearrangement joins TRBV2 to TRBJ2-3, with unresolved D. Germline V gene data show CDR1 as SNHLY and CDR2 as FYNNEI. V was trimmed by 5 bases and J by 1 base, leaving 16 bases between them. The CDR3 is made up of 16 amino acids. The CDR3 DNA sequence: TGTGCCAGCAGTTCCAATCGGGCAACGGGCACAGATACGCAGTATTTT. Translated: CASSSNRATGTDTQYF.

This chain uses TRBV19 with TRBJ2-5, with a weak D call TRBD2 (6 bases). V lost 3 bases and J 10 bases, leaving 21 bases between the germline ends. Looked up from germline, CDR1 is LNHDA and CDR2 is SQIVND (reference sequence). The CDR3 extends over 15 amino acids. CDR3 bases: TGTGCCAGTAGTATCCAGGGACTGCAGTCCGGGGACCAGTACTTC. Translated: CASSIQGLQSGDQYF.

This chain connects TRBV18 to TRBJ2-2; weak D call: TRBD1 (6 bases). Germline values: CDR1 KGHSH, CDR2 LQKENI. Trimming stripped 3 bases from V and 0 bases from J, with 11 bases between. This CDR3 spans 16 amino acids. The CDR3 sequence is CASSPQGPSNTGELFF. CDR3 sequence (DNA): TGTGCCAGCTCACCCCAGGGGCCCTCGAACACCGGGGAGCTGTTTTTT.

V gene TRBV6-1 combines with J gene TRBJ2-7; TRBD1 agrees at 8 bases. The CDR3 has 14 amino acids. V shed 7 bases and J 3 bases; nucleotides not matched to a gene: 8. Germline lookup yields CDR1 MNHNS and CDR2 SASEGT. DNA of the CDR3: TGTGCCAGCAAAGCAGGGGGCGCGAGCTACGAGCAGTACTTC. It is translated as CASKAGGASYEQYF.

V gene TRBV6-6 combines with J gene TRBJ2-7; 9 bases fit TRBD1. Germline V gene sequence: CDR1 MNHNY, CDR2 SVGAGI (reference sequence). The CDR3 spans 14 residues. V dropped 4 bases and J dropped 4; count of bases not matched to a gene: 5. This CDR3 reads CASSWGQGGYEQYF. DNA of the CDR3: TGTGCCAGCAGTTGGGGACAGGGTGGATACGAGCAGTACTTC.

The CDR3 region is CASSRGWGQETQYF. CDR3 DNA: TGTGCCAGCAGCCGGGGGTGGGGCCAAGAGACCCAGTACTTC. The gene calls are TRBV7-8 and TRBJ2-5, with D perhaps matching TRBD2 (6 bases). V dropped 5 bases and J dropped 1 base, with 11 bases sitting between them. The V gene's germline CDR1 is SGHVS and CDR2 FQNEAQ. This CDR3 comprises 14 residues.

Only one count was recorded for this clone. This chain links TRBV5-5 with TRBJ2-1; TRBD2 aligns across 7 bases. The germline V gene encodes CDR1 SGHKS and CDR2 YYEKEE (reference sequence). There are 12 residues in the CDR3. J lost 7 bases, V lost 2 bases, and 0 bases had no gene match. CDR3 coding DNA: TGTGCCAGCAGCTTACTAGCGAATGAGCAGTTCTTC. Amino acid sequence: CASSLLANEQFF.

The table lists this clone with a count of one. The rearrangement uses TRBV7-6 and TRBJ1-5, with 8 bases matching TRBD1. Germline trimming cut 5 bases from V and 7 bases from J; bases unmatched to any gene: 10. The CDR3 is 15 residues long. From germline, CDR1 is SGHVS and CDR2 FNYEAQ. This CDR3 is CASSLTGGNGQPQHF. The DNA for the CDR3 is TGTGCCAGCAGCCTCACAGGGGGGAATGGCCAGCCCCAGCATTTT.

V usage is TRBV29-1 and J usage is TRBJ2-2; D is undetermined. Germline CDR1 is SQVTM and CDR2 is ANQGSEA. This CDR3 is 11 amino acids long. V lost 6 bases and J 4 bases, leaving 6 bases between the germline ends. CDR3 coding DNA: TGCAGCGTCAGTTTCACCGGGGAGCTGTTTTTT. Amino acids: CSVSFTGELFF.

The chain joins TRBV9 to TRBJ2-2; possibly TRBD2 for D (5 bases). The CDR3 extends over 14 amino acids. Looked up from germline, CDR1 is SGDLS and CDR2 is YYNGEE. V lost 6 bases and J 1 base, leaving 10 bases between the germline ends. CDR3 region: CASTGLLNTGELFF. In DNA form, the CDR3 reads TGTGCCAGCACTGGACTGTTGAACACCGGGGAGCTGTTTTTT.

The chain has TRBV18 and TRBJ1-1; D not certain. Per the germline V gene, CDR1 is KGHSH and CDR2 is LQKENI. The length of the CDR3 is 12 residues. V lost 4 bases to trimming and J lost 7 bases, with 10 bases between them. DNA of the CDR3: TGTGCCAGCTCACTCCGGGCGGATGAAGCTTTCTTT. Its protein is CASSLRADEAFF.

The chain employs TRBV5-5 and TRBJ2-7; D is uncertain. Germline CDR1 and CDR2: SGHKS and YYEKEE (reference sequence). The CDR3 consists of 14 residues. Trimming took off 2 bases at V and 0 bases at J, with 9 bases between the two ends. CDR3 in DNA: TGTGCCAGCAGCTTTCTATCGAGCTCCTACGAGCAGTACTTC. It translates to CASSFLSSSYEQYF.

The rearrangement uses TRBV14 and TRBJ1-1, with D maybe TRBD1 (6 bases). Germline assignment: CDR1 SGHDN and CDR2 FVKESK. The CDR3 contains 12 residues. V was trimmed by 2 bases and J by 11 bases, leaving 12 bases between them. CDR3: CASSQNRVRAFF. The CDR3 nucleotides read TGTGCCAGCAGCCAAAACAGGGTTCGGGCTTTCTTT.

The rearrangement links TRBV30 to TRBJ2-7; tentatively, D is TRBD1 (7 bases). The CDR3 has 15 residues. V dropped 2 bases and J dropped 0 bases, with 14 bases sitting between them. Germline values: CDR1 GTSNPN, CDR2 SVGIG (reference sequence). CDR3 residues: CAWSPARGASYEQYF. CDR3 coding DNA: TGTGCCTGGAGTCCCGCCAGGGGGGCCTCCTACGAGCAGTACTTC. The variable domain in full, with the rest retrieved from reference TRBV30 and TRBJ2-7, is SQTIHQWPATLVQPVGSPLSLECTVEGTSNPNLYWYRQAAGRGLQLLFYSVGIGQISSEVPQNLSASRPQDRQFILSSKKLLLSDSGFYLCAWSPARGASYEQYFGPGTRLTVT.

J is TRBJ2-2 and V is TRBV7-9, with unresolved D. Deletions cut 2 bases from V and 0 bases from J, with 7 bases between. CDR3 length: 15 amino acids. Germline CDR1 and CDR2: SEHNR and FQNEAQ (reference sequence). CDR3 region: CASSLFSPNTGELFF. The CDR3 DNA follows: TGTGCCAGCAGCTTATTTTCGCCGAACACCGGGGAGCTGTTTTTT.

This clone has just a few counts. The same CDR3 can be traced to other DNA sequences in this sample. CDR3 coding DNA: TGTGCCAGCAGCGTGGGCGGAAACACCATATATTTT. Protein product: CASSVGGNTIYF. J is TRBJ1-3 and V is TRBV9; D call uncertain. V was trimmed by 2 bases and J by 4 bases, leaving 4 bases between them. Germline values: CDR1 SGDLS, CDR2 YYNGEE. The CDR3 loop spans 12 amino acids.

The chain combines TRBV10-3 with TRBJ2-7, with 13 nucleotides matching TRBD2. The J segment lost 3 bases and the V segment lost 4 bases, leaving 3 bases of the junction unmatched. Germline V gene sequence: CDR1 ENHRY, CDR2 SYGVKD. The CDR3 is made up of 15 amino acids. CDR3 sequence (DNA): TGTGCCATCAGTGGAGGGACTAGCGGGGTCTACGAGCAGTACTTC. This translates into CAISGGTSGVYEQYF.

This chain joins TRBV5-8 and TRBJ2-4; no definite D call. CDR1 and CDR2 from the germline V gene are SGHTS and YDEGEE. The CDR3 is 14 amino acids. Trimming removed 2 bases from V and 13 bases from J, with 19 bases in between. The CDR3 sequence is CASSFTGGSVGQYF. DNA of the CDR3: TGTGCCAGCAGCTTCACTGGCGGCTCCGTCGGGCAGTACTTC.

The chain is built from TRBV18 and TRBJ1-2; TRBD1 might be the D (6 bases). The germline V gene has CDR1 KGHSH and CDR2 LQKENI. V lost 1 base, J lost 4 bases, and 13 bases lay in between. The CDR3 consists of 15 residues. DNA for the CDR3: TGTGCCAGCTCACCACGGGCAGGGGTGAGCTATGGCTACACCTTC. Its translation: CASSPRAGVSYGYTF.